This T cell receptor beta chain appears in the sequencing data of a study of blood T cell repertoires in COVID-19. Study as a whole: Sources were T cells, B-cell-depleted T cells, or PBMCs; the material itself was cDNA or gDNA.

In terms of age and location, participants ranged from roughly 18 to 100 years and lived in about 25 US areas. For recovered donors of Cohort 3, there were two negative PCRs, clearance, or symptom resolution. Original data processing: Amplified reference gene primers provided the basis for estimating nucleated cell counts. Assay used: immunoSEQ multiplex PCR; TCRdb lists only in-frame clones, some missing. V, J and clone size are taken as reported in that table, and D and trimming were inferred from the DNA itself. The table has 200,000 to 250,000 clones, approximately 84% seen once. The CDR3 runs 16 residues. The V and J ends lost 3 bases and 4 bases, in that order; junction bases with no gene match: 8. CDR1 is GTSNPN, CDR2 SVGIG, per germline (reference sequence).

The specimen sequenced was PBMCs or T cells enriched from blood (not recorded which). This sequence was found in a man aged 40-50 years who had recovered from COVID-19. The gene calls are TRBV30 and TRBJ2-3, with 12 bases lining up with TRBD2. Here the CDR3 reads CAWSTRTSGKPDTQYF. DNA for the CDR3: TGTGCCTGGAGCACTCGGACTAGCGGGAAACCAGATACGCAGTATTTT.